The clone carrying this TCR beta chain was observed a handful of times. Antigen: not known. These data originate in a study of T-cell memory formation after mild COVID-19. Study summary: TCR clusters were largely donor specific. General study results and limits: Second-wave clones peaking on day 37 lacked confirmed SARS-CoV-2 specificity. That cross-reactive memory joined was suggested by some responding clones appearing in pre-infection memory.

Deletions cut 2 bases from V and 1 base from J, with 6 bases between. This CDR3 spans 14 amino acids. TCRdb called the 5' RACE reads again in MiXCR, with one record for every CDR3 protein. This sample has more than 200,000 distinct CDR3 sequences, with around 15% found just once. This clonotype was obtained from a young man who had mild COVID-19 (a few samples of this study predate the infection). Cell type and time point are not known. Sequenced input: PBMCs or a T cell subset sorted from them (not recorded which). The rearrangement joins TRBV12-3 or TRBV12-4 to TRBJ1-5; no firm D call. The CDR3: CASSLRQSNQPQHF. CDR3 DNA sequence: TGTGCCAGCAGTTTACGGCAGAGCAATCAGCCCCAGCATTTT.